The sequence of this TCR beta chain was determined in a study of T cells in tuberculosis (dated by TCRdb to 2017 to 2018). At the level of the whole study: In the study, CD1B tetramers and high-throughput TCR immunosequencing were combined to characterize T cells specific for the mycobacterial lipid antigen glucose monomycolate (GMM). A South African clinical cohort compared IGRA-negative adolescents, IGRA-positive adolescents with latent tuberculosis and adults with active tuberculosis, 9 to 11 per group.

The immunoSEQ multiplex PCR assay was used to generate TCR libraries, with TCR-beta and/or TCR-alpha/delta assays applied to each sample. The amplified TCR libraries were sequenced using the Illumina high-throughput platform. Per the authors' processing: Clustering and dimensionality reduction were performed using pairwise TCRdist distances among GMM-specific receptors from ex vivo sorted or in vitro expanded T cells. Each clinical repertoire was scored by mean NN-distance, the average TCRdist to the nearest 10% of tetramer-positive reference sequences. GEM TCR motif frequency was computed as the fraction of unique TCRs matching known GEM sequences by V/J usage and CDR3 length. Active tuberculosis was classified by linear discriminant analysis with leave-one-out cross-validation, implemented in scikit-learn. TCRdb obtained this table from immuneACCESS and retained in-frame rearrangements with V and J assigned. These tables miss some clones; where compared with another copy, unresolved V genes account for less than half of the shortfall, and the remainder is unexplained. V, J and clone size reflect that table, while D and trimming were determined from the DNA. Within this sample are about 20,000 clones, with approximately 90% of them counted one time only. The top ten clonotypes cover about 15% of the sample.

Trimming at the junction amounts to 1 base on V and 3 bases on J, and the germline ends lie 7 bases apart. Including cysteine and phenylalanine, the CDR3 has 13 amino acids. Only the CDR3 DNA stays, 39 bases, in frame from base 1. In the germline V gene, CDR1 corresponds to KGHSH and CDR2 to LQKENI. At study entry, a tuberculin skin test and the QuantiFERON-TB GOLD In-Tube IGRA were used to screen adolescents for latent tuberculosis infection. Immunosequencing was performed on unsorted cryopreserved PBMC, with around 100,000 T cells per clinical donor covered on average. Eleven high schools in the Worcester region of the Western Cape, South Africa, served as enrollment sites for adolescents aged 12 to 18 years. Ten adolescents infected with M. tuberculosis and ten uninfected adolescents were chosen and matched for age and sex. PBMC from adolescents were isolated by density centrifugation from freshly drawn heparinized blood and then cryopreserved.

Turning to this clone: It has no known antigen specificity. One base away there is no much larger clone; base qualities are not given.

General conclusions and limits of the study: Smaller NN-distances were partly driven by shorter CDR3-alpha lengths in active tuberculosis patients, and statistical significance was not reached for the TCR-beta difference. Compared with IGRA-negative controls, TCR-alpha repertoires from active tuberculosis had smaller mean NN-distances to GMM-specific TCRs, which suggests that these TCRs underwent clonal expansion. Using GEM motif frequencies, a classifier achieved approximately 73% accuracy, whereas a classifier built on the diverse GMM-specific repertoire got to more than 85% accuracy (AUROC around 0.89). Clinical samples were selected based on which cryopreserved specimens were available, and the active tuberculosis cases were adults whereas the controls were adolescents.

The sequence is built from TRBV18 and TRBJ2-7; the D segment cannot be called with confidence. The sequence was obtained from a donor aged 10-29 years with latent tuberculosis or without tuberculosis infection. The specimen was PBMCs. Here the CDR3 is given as CASSPLGFYEQYF. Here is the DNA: TGTGCCAGCTCACCACTCGGTTTCTACGAGCAGTACTTC.